This TCR beta chain was documented in a study of T-cell memory formation after mild COVID-19. Findings and caveats of the study: Those CD4+ clones that contracted were mainly in CM and EM (CD8+ ones in EMRA).

TCRdb independently ran MiXCR on the 5' RACE reads; one entry per CDR3 protein. The sample lists about 180,000 distinct CDR3 sequences; roughly 18% were seen once. Worth noting for this clonotype: Its antigen is unidentified.

Germline assignment: CDR1 MNHEY and CDR2 SMNVEV (reference sequence). This CDR3 has 12 amino acids. Sequenced material: PBMCs or a T cell subset sorted from them (not recorded which). This TCR came from a man between 18 and 35 years old who had mild COVID-19 (a few samples of this study predate the infection). Cell type and time point are not known. The rearrangement uses TRBV27 and TRBJ1-2, with D possibly TRBD1 on 6 matching bases. The CDR3 DNA reads TGTGCGGTCAGGGGATTGGACTATGGCTACACCTTC. Amino acid sequence: CAVRGLDYGYTF.